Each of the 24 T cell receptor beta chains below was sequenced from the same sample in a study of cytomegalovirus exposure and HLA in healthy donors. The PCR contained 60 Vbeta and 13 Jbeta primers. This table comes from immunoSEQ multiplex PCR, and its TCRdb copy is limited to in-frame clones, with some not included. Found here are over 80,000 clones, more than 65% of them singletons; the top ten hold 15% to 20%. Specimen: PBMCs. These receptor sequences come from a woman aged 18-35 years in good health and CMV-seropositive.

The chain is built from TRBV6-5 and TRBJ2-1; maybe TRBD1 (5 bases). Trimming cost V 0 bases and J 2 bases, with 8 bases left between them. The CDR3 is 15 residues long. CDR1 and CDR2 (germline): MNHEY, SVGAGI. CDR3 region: CASSYSRGPYNEQFF. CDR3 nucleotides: TGTGCCAGCAGTTACTCAAGGGGTCCCTACAATGAGCAGTTCTTC.

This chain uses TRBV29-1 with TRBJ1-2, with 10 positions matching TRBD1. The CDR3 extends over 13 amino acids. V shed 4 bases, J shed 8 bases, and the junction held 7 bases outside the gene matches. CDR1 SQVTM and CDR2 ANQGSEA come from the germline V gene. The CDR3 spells CSVAGDRGSGYTF. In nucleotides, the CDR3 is TGCAGCGTTGCGGGGGACAGGGGTTCCGGCTACACCTTC.

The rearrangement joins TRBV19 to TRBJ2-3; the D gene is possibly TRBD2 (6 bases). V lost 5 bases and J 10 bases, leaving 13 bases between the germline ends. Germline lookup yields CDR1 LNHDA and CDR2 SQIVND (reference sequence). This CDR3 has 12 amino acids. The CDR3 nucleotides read TGTGCCAGTAGTTCGGACTATAGCGCGCAGTATTTT. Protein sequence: CASSSDYSAQYF. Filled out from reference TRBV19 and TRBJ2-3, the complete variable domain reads DGGITQSPKYLFRKEGQNVTLSCEQNLNHDAMYWYRQDPGQGLRLIYYSQIVNDFQKGDIAEGYSVSREKKESFPLTVTSAQKNPTAFYLCASSSDYSAQYFGPGTRLTVL.

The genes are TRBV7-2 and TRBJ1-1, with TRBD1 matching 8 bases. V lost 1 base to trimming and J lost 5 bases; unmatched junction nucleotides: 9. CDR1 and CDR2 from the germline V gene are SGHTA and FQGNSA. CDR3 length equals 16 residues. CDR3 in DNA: TGTGCCAGCAGCTTAGGCAGGGGGCTTCTTAAGACTGAAGCTTTCTTT. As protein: CASSLGRGLLKTEAFF.

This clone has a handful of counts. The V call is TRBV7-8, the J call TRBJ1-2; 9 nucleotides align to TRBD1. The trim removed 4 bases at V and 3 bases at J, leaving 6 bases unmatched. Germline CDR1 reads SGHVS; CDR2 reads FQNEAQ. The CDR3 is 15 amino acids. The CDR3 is CASSSLGQGHYGYTF. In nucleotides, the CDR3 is TGTGCCAGCAGCTCCCTGGGACAGGGCCACTATGGCTACACCTTC.

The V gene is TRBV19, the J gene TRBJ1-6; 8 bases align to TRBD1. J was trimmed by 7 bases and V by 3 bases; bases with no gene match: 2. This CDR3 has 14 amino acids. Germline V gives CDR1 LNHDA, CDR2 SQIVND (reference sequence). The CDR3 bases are TGTGCCAGTAGTATGCGGGACAGGAATTCACCCCTCCACTTT. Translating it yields CASSMRDRNSPLHF.

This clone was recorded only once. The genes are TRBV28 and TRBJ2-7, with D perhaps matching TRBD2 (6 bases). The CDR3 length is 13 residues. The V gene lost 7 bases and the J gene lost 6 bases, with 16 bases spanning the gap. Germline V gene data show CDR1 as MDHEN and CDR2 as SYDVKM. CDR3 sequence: CASKPRLVVEQYF. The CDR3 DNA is TGTGCCAGCAAACCGAGACTAGTTGTCGAGCAGTACTTC.

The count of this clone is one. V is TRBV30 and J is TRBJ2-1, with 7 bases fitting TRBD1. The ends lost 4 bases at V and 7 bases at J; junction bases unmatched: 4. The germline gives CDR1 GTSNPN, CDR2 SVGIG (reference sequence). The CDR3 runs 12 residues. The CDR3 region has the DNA TGTGCCTGGACGGGGACAGCAAATGAGCAGTTCTTC. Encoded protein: CAWTGTANEQFF.

CDR3 sequence reads: CASSLMLAGGPGEQFF. The CDR3 bases are TGCGCCAGCAGCTTGATGCTAGCGGGAGGGCCCGGTGAGCAGTTCTTC. The chain recombines TRBV5-1 with TRBJ2-1; TRBD2 agrees at 12 bases. There are 16 residues in the CDR3. V dropped 1 base and J dropped 9; count of bases not matched to a gene: 8. Germline CDR1 and CDR2: SGHRS and YFSETQ.

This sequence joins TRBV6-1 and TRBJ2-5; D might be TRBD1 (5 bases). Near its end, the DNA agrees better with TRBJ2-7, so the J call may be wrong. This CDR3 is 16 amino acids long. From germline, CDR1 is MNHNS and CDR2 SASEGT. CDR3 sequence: CASSEYRQTVSYEQYF. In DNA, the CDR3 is TGTGCCAGCAGTGAATATCGGCAGACAGTGTCCTACGAGCAGTACTTC.

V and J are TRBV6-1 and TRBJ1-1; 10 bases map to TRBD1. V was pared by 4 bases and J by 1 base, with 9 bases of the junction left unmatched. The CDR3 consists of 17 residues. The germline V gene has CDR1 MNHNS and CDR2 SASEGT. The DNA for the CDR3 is TGTGCCAGCAGTGGGACAGGGGGAAATGCACGGAACACTGAAGCTTTCTTT. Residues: CASSGTGGNARNTEAFF.

The CDR3 DNA is TGCGCCAGCAGCTTACCGGGACAGGGATCTTTCAATGGCTACACCTTC. The encoded protein is CASSLPGQGSFNGYTF. V and J are TRBV5-1 and TRBJ1-2, with 9 bases fitting TRBD1. CDR1 is SGHRS and CDR2 is YFSETQ in the germline V gene. Trimming took 2 bases from V and 6 from J; bases not matched to a gene: 11. The CDR3 has 16 residues. The variable domain in full, with the rest retrieved from reference TRBV5-1 and TRBJ1-2, is KAGVTQTPRYLIKTRGQQVTLSCSPISGHRSVSWYQQTPGQGLQFLFEYFSETQRNKGNFPGRFSGRQFSNSRSEMNVSTLELGDSALYLCASSLPGQGSFNGYTFGSGTRLTVV.

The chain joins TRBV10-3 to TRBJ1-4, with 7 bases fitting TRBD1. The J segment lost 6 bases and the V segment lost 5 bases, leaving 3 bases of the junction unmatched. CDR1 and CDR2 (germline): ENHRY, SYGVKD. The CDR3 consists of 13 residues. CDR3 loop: CAISSDRDEKLFF. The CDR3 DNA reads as TGTGCCATCAGTAGTGACAGGGATGAAAAACTGTTTTTT.

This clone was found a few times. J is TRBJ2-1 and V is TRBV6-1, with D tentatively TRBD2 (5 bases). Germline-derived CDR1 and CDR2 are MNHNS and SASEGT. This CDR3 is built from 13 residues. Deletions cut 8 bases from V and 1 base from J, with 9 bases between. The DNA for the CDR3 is TGTGCCAGCTCTCGGGAATCCTACAATGAGCAGTTCTTC. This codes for CASSRESYNEQFF.

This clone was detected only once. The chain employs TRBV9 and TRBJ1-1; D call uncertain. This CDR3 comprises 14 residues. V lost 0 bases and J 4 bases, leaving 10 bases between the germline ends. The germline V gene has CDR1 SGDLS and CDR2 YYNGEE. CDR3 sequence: CASSVEARVTEAFF. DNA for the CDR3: TGTGCCAGCAGCGTAGAGGCGCGGGTCACTGAAGCTTTCTTT.

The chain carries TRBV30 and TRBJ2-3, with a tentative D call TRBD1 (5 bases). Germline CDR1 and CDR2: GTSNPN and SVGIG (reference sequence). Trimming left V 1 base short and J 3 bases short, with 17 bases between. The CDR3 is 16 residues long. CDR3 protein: CAWSATFQGSTDTQYF. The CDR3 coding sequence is TGTGCCTGGAGTGCTACTTTCCAGGGATCGACAGATACGCAGTATTTT.

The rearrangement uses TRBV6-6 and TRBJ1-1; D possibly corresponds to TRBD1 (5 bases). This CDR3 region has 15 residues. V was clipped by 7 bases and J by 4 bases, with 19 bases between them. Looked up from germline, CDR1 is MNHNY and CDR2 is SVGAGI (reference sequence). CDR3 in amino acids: CASTWTRLGRTEAFF. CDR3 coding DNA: TGTGCCAGCACTTGGACACGACTCGGTCGCACTGAAGCTTTCTTT.

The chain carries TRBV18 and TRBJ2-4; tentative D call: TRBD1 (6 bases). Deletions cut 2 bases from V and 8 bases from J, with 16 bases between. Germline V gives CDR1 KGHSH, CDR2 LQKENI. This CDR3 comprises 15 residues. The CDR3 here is CASSPVDSGEYIQYF. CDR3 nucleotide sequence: TGTGCCAGCTCACCAGTGGACTCAGGGGAGTACATTCAGTACTTC.

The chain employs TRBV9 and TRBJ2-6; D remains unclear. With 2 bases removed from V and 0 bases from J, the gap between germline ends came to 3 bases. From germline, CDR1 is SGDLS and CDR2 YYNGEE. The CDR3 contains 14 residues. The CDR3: CASSVHSGANVLTF. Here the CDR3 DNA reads TGTGCCAGCAGCGTTCACTCTGGGGCCAACGTCCTGACTTTC.

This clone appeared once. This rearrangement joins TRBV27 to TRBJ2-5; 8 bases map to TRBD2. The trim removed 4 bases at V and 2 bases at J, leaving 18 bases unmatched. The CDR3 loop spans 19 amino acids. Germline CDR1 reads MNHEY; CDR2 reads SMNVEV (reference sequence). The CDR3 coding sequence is TGTGCCAGCAGTTACTTCGCCCCTAGGGCGGGAGGATCTCAAGAGACCCAGTACTTC. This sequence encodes CASSYFAPRAGGSQETQYF.

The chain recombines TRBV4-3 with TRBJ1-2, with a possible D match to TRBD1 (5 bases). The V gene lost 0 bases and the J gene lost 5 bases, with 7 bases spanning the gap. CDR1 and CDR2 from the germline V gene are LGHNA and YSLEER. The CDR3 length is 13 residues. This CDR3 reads CASSQDRGYGYTF. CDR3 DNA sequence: TGCGCCAGCAGCCAAGATCGGGGGTATGGCTACACCTTC.

The CDR3 loop reads CASGRTVDTGELFF. DNA for the CDR3: TGTGCTAGTGGCAGGACTGTGGACACCGGGGAGCTGTTTTTT. This rearrangement joins TRBV12-5 to TRBJ2-2, with a tentative D call TRBD2 (5 bases). Germline V CDR1 and CDR2: LGHNT, FRNRAP. V was pared by 6 bases and J by 3 bases, with 11 bases between. The CDR3 length is 14 residues.

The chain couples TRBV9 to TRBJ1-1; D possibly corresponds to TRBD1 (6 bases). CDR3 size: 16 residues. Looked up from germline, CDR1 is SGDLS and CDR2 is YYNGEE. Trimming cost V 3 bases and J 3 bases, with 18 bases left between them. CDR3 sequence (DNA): TGTGCCAGCAGCGGGAGGATACAGGGCCTGTACACTGAAGCTTTCTTT. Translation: CASSGRIQGLYTEAFF.

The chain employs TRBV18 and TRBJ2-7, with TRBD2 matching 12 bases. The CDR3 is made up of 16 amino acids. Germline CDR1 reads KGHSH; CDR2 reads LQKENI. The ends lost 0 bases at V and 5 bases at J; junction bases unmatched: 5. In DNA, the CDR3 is TGTGCCAGCTCACCACCGGGGCTAGCGGGAGGGCACGAGCAGTACTTC. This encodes CASSPPGLAGGHEQYF.